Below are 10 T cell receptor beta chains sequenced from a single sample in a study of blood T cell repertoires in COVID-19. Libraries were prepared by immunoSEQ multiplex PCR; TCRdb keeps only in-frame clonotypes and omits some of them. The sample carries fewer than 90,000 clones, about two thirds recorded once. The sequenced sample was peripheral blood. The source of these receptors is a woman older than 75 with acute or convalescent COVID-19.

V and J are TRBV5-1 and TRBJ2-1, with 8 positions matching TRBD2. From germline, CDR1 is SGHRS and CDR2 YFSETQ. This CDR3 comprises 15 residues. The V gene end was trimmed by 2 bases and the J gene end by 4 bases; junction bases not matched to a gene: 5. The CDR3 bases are TGCGCCAGCAGCTTTTTAAGCGGGGGTTACAATGAGCAGTTCTTC. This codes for CASSFLSGGYNEQFF.

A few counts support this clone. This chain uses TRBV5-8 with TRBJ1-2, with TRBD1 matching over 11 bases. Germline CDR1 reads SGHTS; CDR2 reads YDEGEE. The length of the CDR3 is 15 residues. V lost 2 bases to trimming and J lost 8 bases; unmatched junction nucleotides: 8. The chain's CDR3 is CASSLTGTGGRGYTF. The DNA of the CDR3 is TGTGCCAGCAGCTTAACCGGGACAGGGGGACGGGGCTACACCTTC.

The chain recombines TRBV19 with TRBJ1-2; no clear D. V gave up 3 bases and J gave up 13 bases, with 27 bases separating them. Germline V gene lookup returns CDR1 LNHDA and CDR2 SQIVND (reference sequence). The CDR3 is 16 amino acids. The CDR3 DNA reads TGTGCCAGTAGTATTAGGTGGGAGGGCTCCCGCCTCTATGTCACCTTC. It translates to CASSIRWEGSRLYVTF. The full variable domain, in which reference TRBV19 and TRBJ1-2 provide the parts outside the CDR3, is DGGITQSPKYLFRKEGQNVTLSCEQNLNHDAMYWYRQDPGQGLRLIYYSQIVNDFQKGDIAEGYSVSREKKESFPLTVTSAQKNPTAFYLCASSIRWEGSRLYVTFGSGTRLTVV.

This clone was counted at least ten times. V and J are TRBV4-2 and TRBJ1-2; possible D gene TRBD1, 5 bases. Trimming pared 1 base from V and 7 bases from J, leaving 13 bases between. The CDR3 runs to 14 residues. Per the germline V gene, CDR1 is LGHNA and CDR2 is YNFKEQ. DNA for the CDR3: TGTGCCAGCAGCCAAGGATCCCAGGGCTCTGGCTACACCTTC. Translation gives CASSQGSQGSGYTF.

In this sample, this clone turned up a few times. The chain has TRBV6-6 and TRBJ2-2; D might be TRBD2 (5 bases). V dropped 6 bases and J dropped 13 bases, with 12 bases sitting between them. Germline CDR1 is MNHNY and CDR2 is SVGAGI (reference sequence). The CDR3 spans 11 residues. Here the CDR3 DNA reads TGTGCCAGCAGCGGACGGGGTGGGCTGTTTTTT. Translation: CASSGRGGLFF.

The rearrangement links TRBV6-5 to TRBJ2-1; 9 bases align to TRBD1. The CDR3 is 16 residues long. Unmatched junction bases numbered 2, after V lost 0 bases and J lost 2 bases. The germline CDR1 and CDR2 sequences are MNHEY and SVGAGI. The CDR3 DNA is TGTGCCAGCAGTTACTCGGGACAGGGTACCTACAATGAGCAGTTCTTC. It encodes CASSYSGQGTYNEQFF.

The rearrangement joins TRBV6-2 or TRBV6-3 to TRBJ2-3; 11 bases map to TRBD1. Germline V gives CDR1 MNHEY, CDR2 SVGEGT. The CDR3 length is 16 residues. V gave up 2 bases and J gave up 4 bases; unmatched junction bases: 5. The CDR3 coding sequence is TGTGCCAGCAGTTACCGGGGACAGGGGGGCGCAGATACGCAGTATTTT. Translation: CASSYRGQGGADTQYF.

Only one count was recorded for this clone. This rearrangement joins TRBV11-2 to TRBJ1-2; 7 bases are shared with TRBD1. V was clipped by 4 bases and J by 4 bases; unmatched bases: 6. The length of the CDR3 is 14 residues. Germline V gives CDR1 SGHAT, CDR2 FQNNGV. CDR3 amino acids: CASSSINRGYGYTF. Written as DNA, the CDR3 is TGTGCCAGCAGCTCGATAAACAGGGGCTATGGCTACACCTTC.

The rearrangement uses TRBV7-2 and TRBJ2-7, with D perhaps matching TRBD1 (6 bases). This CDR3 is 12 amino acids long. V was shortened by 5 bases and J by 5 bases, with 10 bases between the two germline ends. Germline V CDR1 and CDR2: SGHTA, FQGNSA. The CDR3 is CASSPGDDEQYF. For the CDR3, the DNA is TGTGCCAGCAGCCCAGGGGACGACGAGCAGTACTTC.

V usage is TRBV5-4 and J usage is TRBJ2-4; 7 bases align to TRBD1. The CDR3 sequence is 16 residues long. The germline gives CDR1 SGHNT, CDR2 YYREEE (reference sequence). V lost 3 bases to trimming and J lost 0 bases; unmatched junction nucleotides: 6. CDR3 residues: CASSSGQPLAKNIQYF. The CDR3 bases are TGTGCCAGCAGCTCGGGACAGCCATTAGCCAAAAACATTCAGTACTTC.